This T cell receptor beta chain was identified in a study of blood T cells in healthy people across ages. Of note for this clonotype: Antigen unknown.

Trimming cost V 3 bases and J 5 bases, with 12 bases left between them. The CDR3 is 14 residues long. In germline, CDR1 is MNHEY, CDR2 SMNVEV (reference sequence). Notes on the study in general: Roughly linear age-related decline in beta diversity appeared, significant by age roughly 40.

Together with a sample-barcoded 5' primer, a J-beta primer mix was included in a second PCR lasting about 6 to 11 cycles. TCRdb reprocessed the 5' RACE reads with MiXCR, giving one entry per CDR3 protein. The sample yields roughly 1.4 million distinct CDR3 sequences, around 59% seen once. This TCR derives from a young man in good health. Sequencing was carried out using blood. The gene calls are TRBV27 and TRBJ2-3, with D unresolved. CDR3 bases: TGTGCCAGCAGTTTTGCTGGGATCAAAGATACGCAGTATTTT. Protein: CASSFAGIKDTQYF.